This T cell receptor beta chain stems from a study of OX40 agonist ivuxolimab in advanced cancers. Study-wide context: Ivuxolimab was a fully human IgG2 agonistic monoclonal antibody targeting the costimulatory receptor OX40 (CD134). A male proportion of roughly 80% and a mean age of roughly 58 years, ranging from roughly 23 to 79, were recorded for the dose-escalation cohort. Patients were allowed to have had prior anti-PD-1, anti-PD-L1 or anti-CTLA-4 therapy, and roughly 40% of the dose-escalation patients had been treated with checkpoint inhibitors. Partial responses were achieved by three dose-escalation patients, of whom one had hepatocellular carcinoma and two had cutaneous melanoma. The point of sequencing TCRbeta in the periphery was to test whether ivuxolimab changed TCR sequence diversity and drove clonal T-cell expansion. Intravenous ivuxolimab was administered to patients every 2 weeks at six dose levels: 0.01, 0.1, 0.3, 1.5, 3 and 10 mg/kg. Among the 52 dose-escalation patients, about 20 had hepatocellular carcinoma, around 15 melanoma, 9 renal cell carcinoma and 9 head and neck cancer. The paper reports the monotherapy dose-escalation portion (N of about 50 patients) of the phase I ivuxolimab trial.

The trial excluded patients who had a history of autoimmune disease or who were on systemic immunosuppression. Peripheral blood for TCR sequencing was collected from all dose cohorts at baseline, on cycle 4 day 1, and on cycle 7 day 1. The samples were drawn from a first-in-human, open-label, multicenter phase I dose-escalation trial of ivuxolimab. The trial enrolled adults with locally advanced or metastatic head and neck squamous cell, hepatocellular, melanoma or renal cell carcinoma. CD4+ and CD8+ T cells were sorted separately from peripheral blood before TCR sequencing. Study-level results and caveats: After ivuxolimab, CD8+ T cells had more expanded clones than CD4+ T cells on average. Partial responders in the 0.1-3.0 mg/kg groups had among the lowest normalized peripheral clonal expansion, especially among CD8+ T cells. Low levels of normalized T-cell clonal expansion were also seen in some patients who did not respond. Which antigens the clonally expanded peripheral T cells were specific for was not determined. Clonal expansion of both CD4+ and CD8+ blood T cells was observed from baseline to week 6 at doses 0.1 to 3.0 mg/kg.

Genomic DNA was isolated from the sorted cells so that the TCRbeta CDR3 region could be sequenced. TCRbeta CDR3 regions were sequenced using the immunoSEQ Assay. TCRdb's version of the immuneACCESS table is confined to in-frame rearrangements and falls short of the full clone set. An unresolved V gene accounts for under half of the shortfall where checked; the remainder is of unknown origin. The sample table shows tens of thousands of clones, and approximately 82% are seen once. The top ten clonotypes cover around 22% of the sample. Note on this clone: Its antigen is still unknown. Base quality data are lacking; no much larger clone is found one base away.

According to the germline V gene, CDR1 reads MNHNS and CDR2 reads SASEGT. The V and J ends are trimmed by 0 bases and 7 bases, leaving 16 bases between them. The CDR3 spans 15 residues, from the cysteine through the phenylalanine. The sequence is cut down to CDR3 DNA, 45 bases in frame from base 1. The sample in question was CD4+ or CD8+ T cells sorted from blood, obtained in a trial of the OX40 agonist ivuxolimab. The receptor chain draws on TRBV6-1 and TRBJ2-7; a weak D assignment points to TRBD2 (7 bases agree). This receptor was taken from an adult with an advanced solid tumor such as melanoma, head and neck, liver or kidney cancer. Here the CDR3 is given as CASSEAGEGGHEQYF. DNA sequence: TGTGCCAGCAGTGAAGCGGGAGAGGGGGGGCATGAGCAGTACTTC.